This T cell receptor beta chain was sequenced for a study of blood T cell repertoires in COVID-19. Libraries were prepared by immunoSEQ multiplex PCR; TCRdb keeps only in-frame clonotypes and omits some of them. The sample contains some 160,000 clones, 84% of which appear only once. CDR1 is KGHSH and CDR2 is LQKENI in the germline V gene. There are 16 residues in the CDR3. The V gene end was trimmed by 3 bases and the J gene end by 1 base; junction bases not matched to a gene: 3. The J gene is TRBJ1-1, the V gene TRBV18; 12 bases are a match to TRBD1. Sequenced material: peripheral blood. The receptor was isolated from a man between 65 and 85 years old with active or convalescent COVID-19. This CDR3 is CASSPGQGATNTEAFF. CDR3 bases: TGTGCCAGCTCACCGGGACAGGGGGCGACGAACACTGAAGCTTTCTTT. Full variable domain (remainder filled in from reference TRBV18 and TRBJ1-1): NAGVMQNPRHLVRRRGQEARLRCSPMKGHSHVYWYRQLPEEGLKFMVYLQKENIIDESGMPKERFSAEFPKEGPSILRIQQVVRGDSAAYFCASSPGQGATNTEAFFGQGTRLTVV.